This TCR beta chain was observed in a study of immune cell composition in non-small cell lung cancer. Across the whole study: Histologic subtype was mainly adenocarcinoma or squamous cell carcinoma.

Looked up from germline, CDR1 is SQVTM and CDR2 is ANQGSEA. The CDR3 is 13 amino acids. The V segment lost 4 bases and the J segment 3 bases; nucleotides outside the gene matches: 5. Sequencing was performed with immunoSEQ multiplex PCR; in TCRdb, only in-frame clones are kept and a portion is missing. The sample has some 2,000 clones; over 70% are singletons. The sequenced material came from lung tumor tissue. The source is a human donor with non-small cell lung cancer. The V and J genes are TRBV29-1 and TRBJ2-7; 8 nucleotides line up with TRBD1. In DNA, the CDR3 is TGCAGCGTTGGGGCAGGGGGCAACTACGAGCAGTACTTC. Translation gives CSVGAGGNYEQYF.